The rows below give T cell receptor beta chains drawn from one sample of a study of regulatory T cells in long-lasting Graves disease. TCRdb re-derived calls from the multiplex PCR reads in MiXCR, one entry per CDR3 protein. The sample has 400,000 to 550,000 distinct CDR3 sequences, roughly 15% seen once. This same sample was also part of a study on T cells in Graves' hyperthyroidism and ophthalmopathy.

The sample here was peripheral blood mononuclear cells (PBMCs), taken at new diagnosis, from a patient treated with antithyroid drugs. The receptors here all came from a woman aged 18-30 years with Graves disease. CDR3s include the opening cysteine and the closing phenylalanine or tryptophan. The D gene is left open where the match is weak. A row's size may be missing; if present it is once, few, many or a size class.

D	V	size	J	DNA	CDR3
TRBD2	TRBV6-5	many	TRBJ2-1	TGTGCCAGCAGTTACTTAGCGGGAGGCACCAATGAGCAGTTCTTC	CASSYLAGGTNEQFF
-	TRBV5-8	-	TRBJ1-1	TGTGCCAGCAGCTTGGACATTCTAAACACTGAAGCTTTCTTT	CASSLDILNTEAFF
TRBD1	TRBV7-9	few	TRBJ2-5	TGTGCCAGCAGCCTGACAAATCCCGGGACAGCATTCCAAGAGACCCAGTACTTC	CASSLTNPGTAFQETQYF
TRBD2	TRBV28	-	TRBJ2-1	TGTGCCAGCAGTTTAAGGACTAGCGGGAGCTCCTACAATGAGCAGTTCTTC	CASSLRTSGSSYNEQFF
TRBD2	TRBV6-1	many	TRBJ2-7	TGTGCCAGCAGTCCTCAGGTAGCGGGAGGAGTAAGTGAGCAGTACTTC	CASSPQVAGGVSEQYF
TRBD1	TRBV7-9	many	TRBJ2-3	TGTGCCAGCAGCCCCCGTCGGGGGACAGGGGGCTTAGATACGCAGTATTTT	CASSPRRGTGGLDTQYF
TRBD1	TRBV6-2/TRBV6-3	-	TRBJ2-3	TGTGCCAGCAGCATAACCGGGACAGGGATTACAGATACGCAGTATTTT	CASSITGTGITDTQYF
-	TRBV5-1	many	TRBJ2-7	TGCGCCAGCAGCTTGAATGCAGGGAGTGTCTACGAGCAGTACTTC	CASSLNAGSVYEQYF
-	TRBV29-1	many	TRBJ2-1	TGCAGCGTTGAAGTCCCGACTAGGCAGGCTGAGCAGTTCTTC	CSVEVPTRQAEQFF
TRBD1	TRBV10-2	-	TRBJ1-5	TGCGCCAGCAGTGATCTGGCGGGGACAGGTAATCAGCCCCAGCATTTT	CASSDLAGTGNQPQHF
-	TRBV2	many	TRBJ2-7	TGTGCCAGCAGTGTTGTCCGGGAGCACGAGCAGTACTTC	CASSVVREHEQYF
TRBD1	TRBV27	many	TRBJ1-2	TGTGCCAGCTATGGACAGGATACCTATGGCTACACCTTC	CASYGQDTYGYTF
TRBD2	TRBV12-3/TRBV12-4	many	TRBJ2-7	TGTGCCAGCATTCCATCCGGGGGGAATTACGAGCAGTACTTC	CASIPSGGNYEQYF
TRBD2	TRBV7-6	many	TRBJ2-3	TGTGCCAGCAGCTTAGCGGAGGGACTAGCGGGAGCCGATACGCAGTATTTT	CASSLAEGLAGADTQYF
TRBD2	TRBV29-1	many	TRBJ2-3	TGCAGCGTCCCATCTAGCGGCTGGGCGGATACGCAGTATTTT	CSVPSSGWADTQYF
TRBD2	TRBV6-2/TRBV6-3	many	TRBJ2-7	TGTGCCAGCAGGACCACCGGGACTAGCCCCACCTACGAGCAGTACTTC	CASRTTGTSPTYEQYF
TRBD1	TRBV19	few	TRBJ1-2	TGTGCCAGTAGTATCCAGCCTACAGGGGTAAACTATGGCTACACCTTC	CASSIQPTGVNYGYTF